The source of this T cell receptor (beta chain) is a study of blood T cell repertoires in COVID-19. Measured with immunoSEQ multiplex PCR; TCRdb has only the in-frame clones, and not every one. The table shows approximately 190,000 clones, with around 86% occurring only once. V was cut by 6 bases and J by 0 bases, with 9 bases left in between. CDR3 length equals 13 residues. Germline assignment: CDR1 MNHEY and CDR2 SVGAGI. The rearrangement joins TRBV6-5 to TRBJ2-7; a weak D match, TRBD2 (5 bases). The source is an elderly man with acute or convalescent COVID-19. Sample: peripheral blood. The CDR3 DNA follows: TGTGCCAGCAGCGTAGCGTACTCCTACGAGCAGTACGTC. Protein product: CASSVAYSYEQYV.